Listed below are T cell receptor beta chains from one sample, sequenced in a study of T cells of healthy individuals. TCRdb processed the 5' RACE reads anew with MiXCR; each CDR3 protein has one entry. The sample records 55,000 to 65,000 distinct CDR3 sequences, around 15% being singletons. Receptor source: a human donor in good health. Both conserved end residues are part of each CDR3. D genes are given only for firm matches. Expanded clones get a size class; other rows say once, few or many, or leave the size out.

V	J	size	D	CDR3	DNA
TRBV12-3/TRBV12-4	TRBJ1-4	few	.	CASSFMGTNEKLFF	TGTGCCAGCAGTTTCATGGGGACAAACGAAAAACTGTTTTTT
TRBV25-1	TRBJ2-1	medium-sized	TRBD2	CASSRSGGAYEQFF	TGTGCCAGCAGTCGGAGCGGGGGGGCCTATGAGCAGTTCTTC
TRBV7-3	TRBJ1-2	many	TRBD1	CASSLQGQGYGYTF	TGTGCCAGCAGCTTGCAGGGACAGGGGTATGGCTACACCTTC
TRBV20-1	TRBJ2-2	.	.	CSAREGTAGPTGELFF	TGCAGTGCTAGGGAAGGGACCGCCGGGCCAACCGGGGAGCTGTTTTTT
TRBV4-2	TRBJ2-1	.	TRBD2	CASSLRLALYNEQFF	TGTGCCAGCAGCCTCCGACTAGCCCTCTACAATGAGCAGTTCTTC
TRBV15	TRBJ1-5	many	TRBD1	CATSEGQGNQPQHF	TGTGCCACCAGCGAGGGACAGGGTAATCAGCCCCAGCATTTT
TRBV5-5	TRBJ2-4	.	.	CASSLEETVINIQYF	TGTGCCAGCAGCTTGGAAGAAACAGTTATTAACATTCAGTACTTC
TRBV20-1	TRBJ1-5	few	.	CSARSRGSQPQHF	TGCAGTGCTAGATCAAGGGGGAGCCAGCCCCAGCATTTT
TRBV3-1	TRBJ2-5	.	.	CASSRRGVSETQYF	TGTGCCAGCAGCAGGCGAGGGGTGAGCGAGACCCAGTACTTC
TRBV29-1	TRBJ1-3	many	.	CSVEGSGNTIYF	TGCAGCGTTGAGGGATCTGGAAACACCATATATTTT
TRBV19	TRBJ2-3	many	TRBD2	CASTLKRDSTDTQYF	TGTGCCAGTACCCTCAAGCGGGATTCGACAGATACGCAGTATTTT
TRBV20-1	TRBJ1-6	many	.	CSASLRKNNSPLHF	TGCAGTGCTAGCCTCAGGAAGAATAATTCACCCCTCCACTTT
TRBV5-1	TRBJ1-3	few	.	CASSAVGSGNTIYF	TGCGCCAGCAGCGCGGTGGGGTCTGGAAACACCATATATTTT
TRBV4-3	TRBJ1-2	.	.	CASSQEHGRGDGGYGYTF	TGCGCCAGCAGCCAAGAGCACGGCAGGGGAGACGGTGGCTATGGCTACACCTTC
TRBV4-2	TRBJ2-2	few	TRBD2	CASSQDASLLAESNTGELFF	TGTGCCAGCAGCCAAGATGCGAGCTTGCTAGCGGAGTCGAACACCGGGGAGCTGTTTTTT
TRBV28	TRBJ2-7	few	TRBD2	CASSSPSGRGYEQYF	TGTGCCAGCAGTTCCCCCAGCGGGAGGGGGTACGAGCAGTACTTC
TRBV27	TRBJ1-5	.	.	CASRGRGRGTEGYQPQHF	TGTGCCAGTCGAGGGAGGGGTCGGGGTACGGAGGGGTATCAGCCCCAGCATTTT
TRBV20-1	TRBJ2-2	many	.	CSARLVPGELFF	TGCAGTGCGAGACTAGTGCCCGGGGAGCTGTTTTTT
TRBV4-2	TRBJ2-3	few	TRBD2	CASSPQERGGPDTQYF	TGTGCCAGCAGCCCCCAGGAGCGGGGGGGCCCCGATACGCAGTATTTT
TRBV2	TRBJ1-5	many	.	CASSAGAHGNQPQHF	TGTGCCAGCAGTGCAGGGGCTCATGGCAATCAGCCCCAGCATTTT
TRBV3-1	TRBJ2-7	.	TRBD1	CASSQVIMGQYYEQYF	TGTGCCAGCAGCCAAGTTATTATGGGACAGTACTACGAGCAGTACTTC
TRBV20-1	TRBJ2-1	few	TRBD1	CSARVGRGKNEQFF	TGCAGTGCTAGAGTCGGCAGGGGGAAAAATGAGCAGTTCTTC
TRBV7-2	TRBJ1-2	many	.	CASSPAGARYGYTF	TGTGCCAGCAGTCCGGCGGGGGCCCGCTATGGCTACACCTTC
TRBV28	TRBJ2-7	.	TRBD1	CASSLSGTGDYEQYF	TGTGCCAGCAGTTTATCCGGGACAGGGGACTACGAGCAGTACTTC
TRBV20-1	TRBJ1-5	many	.	CSARDRDIVSNQPQHF	TGCAGTGCGAGAGACCGGGACATCGTTTCCAATCAGCCCCAGCATTTT
TRBV7-9	TRBJ2-7	many	.	CASSLPGLEQYF	TGTGCCAGCAGCTTGCCGGGCCTCGAGCAGTACTTC
TRBV6-6	TRBJ2-1	many	TRBD1	CASSYLGQGGEQFF	TGTGCCAGCAGTTACCTTGGACAGGGCGGTGAGCAGTTCTTC
TRBV7-2	TRBJ2-1	many	.	CASSLDTGAYNEQFF	TGTGCCAGCAGCTTAGACACGGGAGCCTACAATGAGCAGTTCTTC
TRBV30	TRBJ2-7	few	.	CAWSVNSYEQYF	TGTGCCTGGAGTGTAAACTCCTACGAGCAGTACTTC
TRBV7-9	TRBJ1-1	.	.	CASSRIEGVNTEAFF	TGTGCCAGCAGCCGCATCGAGGGGGTGAACACTGAAGCTTTCTTT
TRBV25-1	TRBJ2-7	many	.	CASSEWGEPTYEQYF	TGTGCCAGCAGTGAGTGGGGGGAGCCCACCTACGAGCAGTACTTC
TRBV2	TRBJ2-7	few	TRBD1	CASSRDRTTGKQYF	TGTGCCAGCAGCCGGGACAGGACGACTGGCAAGCAGTACTTC
TRBV5-1	TRBJ2-7	many	.	CASSGPGSSYEQYF	TGCGCCAGCAGCGGACCCGGGAGCTCCTACGAGCAGTACTTC
TRBV4-3	TRBJ1-5	few	TRBD1	CASSQGDSDQPQHF	TGCGCCAGCAGCCAAGGGGACAGCGATCAGCCCCAGCATTTT
TRBV24-1	TRBJ2-5	.	.	CATSDSSAETQYF	TGTGCCACCAGTGATTCTAGCGCCGAGACCCAGTACTTC
TRBV24-1	TRBJ2-2	.	.	CATSDQGSMNTGELFF	TGTGCCACCAGTGATCAGGGCAGCATGAACACCGGGGAGCTGTTTTTT
TRBV5-6	TRBJ2-3	once	.	CASSDSHSELIFDTQYF	TGTGCCAGCAGCGATTCTCACTCAGAATTAATCTTCGATACGCAGTATTTT
TRBV6-4	TRBJ2-2	many	.	CASSGTNTGELFF	TGTGCCAGCAGTGGGACTAACACCGGGGAGCTGTTTTTT
TRBV27	TRBJ2-4	.	TRBD1	CASSLTGQGENIQYF	TGTGCCAGCAGTTTAACGGGACAGGGGGAAAACATTCAGTACTTC
TRBV25-1	TRBJ2-1	many	.	CASRVGLYNEQFF	TGTGCCAGCAGGGTAGGACTCTACAATGAGCAGTTCTTC
TRBV20-1	TRBJ2-1	many	.	CSARDDASSYNEQFF	TGCAGTGCTAGAGATGACGCAAGCTCCTACAATGAGCAGTTCTTC
TRBV10-3	TRBJ2-1	many	TRBD2	CAISDLGLAGVVYNEQFF	TGTGCCATCAGTGACCTGGGACTAGCGGGAGTTGTCTACAATGAGCAGTTCTTC
TRBV29-1	TRBJ1-4	many	.	CSVDGPAGSSNEKLFF	TGCAGCGTCGACGGGCCCGCAGGGTCTTCGAATGAAAAACTGTTTTTT
TRBV24-1	TRBJ2-1	few	TRBD2	CATSDPRGRLDEQFF	TGTGCCACCAGTGATCCACGCGGGAGACTCGATGAGCAGTTCTTC
TRBV6-5	TRBJ1-6	few	.	CASSYSQGVPSPLHF	TGTGCCAGCAGTTACTCTCAGGGCGTCCCTTCACCCCTCCACTTT
TRBV5-4	TRBJ2-3	many	.	CASSFGGTGTDTQYF	TGTGCCAGCAGCTTTGGGGGAACTGGCACAGATACGCAGTATTTT
TRBV28	TRBJ2-3	.	.	CASSGRSIVDTQYF	TGTGCCAGCAGCGGTCGGTCAATAGTGGATACGCAGTATTTT
TRBV6-1	TRBJ1-5	many	.	CACDLRVTRSNQPQHF	TGTGCCTGTGACCTCAGGGTGACTAGGAGCAATCAGCCCCAGCATTTT
TRBV29-1	TRBJ2-1	few	TRBD2	CSADSGRALYNEQFF	TGCAGCGCCGATAGCGGGAGGGCCCTATACAATGAGCAGTTCTTC
TRBV4-2	TRBJ2-5	few	.	CASSQPTSSKETQYF	TGTGCCAGCAGCCAACCAACTAGTAGTAAAGAGACCCAGTACTTC
TRBV6-5	TRBJ1-6	.	.	CASSYKGSSYNSPLHF	TGTGCCAGCAGTTACAAGGGGAGCTCCTATAATTCACCCCTCCACTTT
TRBV3-1	TRBJ1-5	many	.	CASSQDSGAGQPQHF	TGTGCCAGCAGCCAAGATTCCGGGGCCGGCCAGCCCCAGCATTTT
TRBV2	TRBJ1-1	.	.	CASSEGSRRALYTEAFF	TGTGCCAGCAGTGAAGGGTCGCGGAGGGCCCTATACACTGAAGCTTTCTTT
TRBV6-2/TRBV6-3	TRBJ2-1	many	TRBD2	CASSYTAGFYNEQFF	TGTGCCAGCAGTTACACAGCGGGGTTTTACAATGAGCAGTTCTTC
TRBV10-3	TRBJ2-7	.	TRBD2	CAISGRTSGTPYEQYF	TGTGCCATCAGTGGCCGGACTAGCGGGACCCCCTACGAGCAGTACTTC
TRBV10-3	TRBJ1-5	many	TRBD1	CAISESETGVSNQPQHF	TGTGCCATCAGTGAGTCTGAGACAGGGGTCAGCAATCAGCCCCAGCATTTT
TRBV24-1	TRBJ2-2	many	TRBD1	CATSGGAPGELFF	TGTGCCACCTCAGGGGGCGCACCCGGGGAGCTGTTTTTT
TRBV30	TRBJ2-3	.	.	CAWSGYLKATDTQYF	TGTGCCTGGAGTGGATACTTAAAGGCCACAGATACGCAGTATTTT
TRBV11-2	TRBJ1-2	.	.	CASSLLWGSGGYTF	TGTGCCAGCAGCTTATTGTGGGGATCGGGTGGCTACACCTTC
TRBV28	TRBJ1-1	few	.	CASSLWFSGNGTEAFF	TGTGCCAGCAGTTTATGGTTCTCGGGGAATGGCACTGAAGCTTTCTTT